This TCR beta chain was captured in a study of blood T cell repertoires in COVID-19. Using immunoSEQ multiplex PCR, the repertoire was profiled, and TCRdb retains in-frame clones only, with some absent. This sample has roughly 180,000 clones, with roughly four fifths found just once. Participant age was about 18 to 100 years, and participants resided in roughly 24 US areas. Two negative PCRs, clearance, or symptom resolution were required of recovered Cohort 3 donors. With V trimmed by 1 base and J by 0 bases, 2 bases remained unmatched. Germline assignment: CDR1 MRHNA and CDR2 SNTAGT. The CDR3 length is 16 residues.

Sequencing was done on a sample of PBMCs or T cells enriched from blood (not recorded which). This sequence was found in a man aged 35 to 55 who had recovered from COVID-19. This chain uses TRBV6-4 with TRBJ2-2; 7 positions agree with TRBD1. The CDR3 here is CASSDLGTANTGELFF. CDR3 DNA: TGTGCCAGCAGTGACTTAGGGACAGCGAACACCGGGGAGCTGTTTTTT.